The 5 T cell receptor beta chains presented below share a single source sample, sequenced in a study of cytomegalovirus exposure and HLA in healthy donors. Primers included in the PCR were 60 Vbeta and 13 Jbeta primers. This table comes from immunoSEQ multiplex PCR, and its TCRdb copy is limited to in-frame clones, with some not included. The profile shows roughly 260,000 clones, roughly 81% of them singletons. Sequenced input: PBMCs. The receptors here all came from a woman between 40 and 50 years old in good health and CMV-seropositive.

CDR3 nucleotide sequence: TGTGCCTGGCATAGCGGGAGGGCTTGGGTTGGCACAGATACGCAGTATTTT. Protein product: CAWHSGRAWVGTDTQYF. This chain links TRBV30 with TRBJ2-3; 11 nucleotides line up with TRBD2. The ends lost 5 bases at V and 1 base at J; junction bases unmatched: 11. CDR1 GTSNPN and CDR2 SVGIG come from the germline V gene (reference sequence). CDR3 length: 17 amino acids.

The CDR3 loop is CASSIGGLNTQYF. CDR3 DNA sequence: TGTGCCAGTAGTATAGGGGGACTGAATACGCAGTATTTT. The rearrangement uses TRBV19 and TRBJ2-3; maybe TRBD2 (6 bases). Germline lookup yields CDR1 LNHDA and CDR2 SQIVND (reference sequence). V was pared by 1 base and J by 7 bases, with 9 bases between. The CDR3 covers 13 residues.

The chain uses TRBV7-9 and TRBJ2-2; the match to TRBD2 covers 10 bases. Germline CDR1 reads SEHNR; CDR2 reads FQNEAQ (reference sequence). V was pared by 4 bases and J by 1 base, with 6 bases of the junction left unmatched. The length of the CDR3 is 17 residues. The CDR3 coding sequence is TGTGCCAGCAGCTATACTAGCGGGATCAAGAACACCGGGGAGCTGTTTTTT. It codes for CASSYTSGIKNTGELFF.

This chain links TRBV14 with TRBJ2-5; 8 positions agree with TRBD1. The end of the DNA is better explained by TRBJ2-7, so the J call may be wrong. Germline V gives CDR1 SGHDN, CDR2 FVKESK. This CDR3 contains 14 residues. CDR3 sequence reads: CASSRQGFSYEQYF. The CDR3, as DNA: TGTGCCAGCAGCCGACAGGGGTTCTCCTACGAGCAGTACTTC.

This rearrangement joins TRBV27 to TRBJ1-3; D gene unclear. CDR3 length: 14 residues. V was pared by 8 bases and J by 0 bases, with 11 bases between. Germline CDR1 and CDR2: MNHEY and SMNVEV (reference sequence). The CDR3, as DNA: TGTGCCAGCGGACTGTGGGGCTCTGGAAACACCATATATTTT. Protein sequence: CASGLWGSGNTIYF.